This T cell receptor beta chain comes out of a study of T cells expressing NK-cell markers. Study in general: Repertoires of TCR beta were obtained from T cells sorted as CD3+CD56+NKG2C+, CD3+CD56+NKG2C- and CD3+CD56-NKG2C+. Eight donors were sequenced, of whom seven were HCMV-seropositive, while the remaining one was HCMV-seronegative. Study-wide points: More than 5 of the donors carried dominant NKG2C+ clonotypes that took up about 1.0-7.0% of their CD8+ T cells. The leading position in the CD3+CD56-NKG2C+ fraction of a handful of donors also went to these clonotypes.

TCRdb reprocessed the 5' RACE reads and stores each CDR3 protein as one record, lacking DNA. The table for this sample gives a few hundred thousand distinct CDR3 sequences. On this clonotype: The target antigen is unknown.

The source is a man aged 18 to 69 in good health. The sequencing sample was made of blood T cells: a sorted CD56 or NKG2C T cell subset, CD4+ or CD8+ T cells, or bulk PBMC T cells (not recorded which).

CDR3: CASSLSLAGANTQYF. V usage is TRBV11-2 and J usage is TRBJ2-3; TCRdb indicates TRBD1, and absent DNA this call remains unverified. Per the germline V gene, CDR1 is SGHAT and CDR2 is FQNNGV. The CDR3 is 15 amino acids.